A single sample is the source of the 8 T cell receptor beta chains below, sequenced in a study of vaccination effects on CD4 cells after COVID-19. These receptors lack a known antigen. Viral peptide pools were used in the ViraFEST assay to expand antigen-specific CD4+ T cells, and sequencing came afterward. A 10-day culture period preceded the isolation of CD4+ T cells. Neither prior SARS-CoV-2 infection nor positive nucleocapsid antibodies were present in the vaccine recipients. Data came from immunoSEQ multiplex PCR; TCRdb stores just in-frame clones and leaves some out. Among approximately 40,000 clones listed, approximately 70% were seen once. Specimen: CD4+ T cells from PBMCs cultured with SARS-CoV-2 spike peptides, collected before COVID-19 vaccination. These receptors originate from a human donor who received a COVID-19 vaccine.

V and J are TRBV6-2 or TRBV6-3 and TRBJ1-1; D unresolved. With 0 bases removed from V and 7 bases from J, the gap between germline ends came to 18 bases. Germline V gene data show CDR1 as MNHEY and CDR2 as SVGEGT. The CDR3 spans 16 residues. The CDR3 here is CASSYSSLLVTDEAFF. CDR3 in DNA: TGTGCCAGCAGTTACTCTTCCCTCTTGGTTACAGATGAAGCTTTCTTT.

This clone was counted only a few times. CDR3 loop: CASSQGGTYNSPLHF. The CDR3 region has the DNA TGTGCCAGCAGTCAGGGAGGGACCTATAATTCACCCCTCCACTTT. The chain uses TRBV6-5 and TRBJ1-6; the D gene is possibly TRBD1 (5 bases). Trimming cost V 5 bases and J 2 bases, with 10 bases left between them. CDR1 and CDR2 (germline): MNHEY, SVGAGI. The CDR3 length is 15 residues.

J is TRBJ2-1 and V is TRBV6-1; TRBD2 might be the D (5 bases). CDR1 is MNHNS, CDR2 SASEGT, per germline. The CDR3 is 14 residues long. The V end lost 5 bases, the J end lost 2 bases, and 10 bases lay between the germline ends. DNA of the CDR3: TGTGCCAGCAGTTCGGAACTAGCCTACAATGAGCAGTTCTTC. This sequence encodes CASSSELAYNEQFF.

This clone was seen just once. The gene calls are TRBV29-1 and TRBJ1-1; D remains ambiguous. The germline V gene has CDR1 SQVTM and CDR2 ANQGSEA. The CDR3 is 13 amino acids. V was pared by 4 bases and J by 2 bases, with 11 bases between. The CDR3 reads CSVGSLINTEAFF. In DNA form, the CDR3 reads TGCAGCGTTGGGTCTTTAATCAACACTGAAGCTTTCTTT.

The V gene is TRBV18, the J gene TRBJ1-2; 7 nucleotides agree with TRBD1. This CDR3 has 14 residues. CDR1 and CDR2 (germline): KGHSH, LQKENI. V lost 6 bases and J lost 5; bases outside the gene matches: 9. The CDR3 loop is CASSLAQGMYGYTF. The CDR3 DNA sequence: TGTGCCAGCTCGCTGGCACAGGGGATGTATGGCTACACCTTC.

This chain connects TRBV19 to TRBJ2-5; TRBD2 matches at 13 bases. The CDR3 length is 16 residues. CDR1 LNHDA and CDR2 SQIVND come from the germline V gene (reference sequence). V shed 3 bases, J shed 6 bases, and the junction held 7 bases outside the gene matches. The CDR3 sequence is CASSIAGTSGTKTQYF. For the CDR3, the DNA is TGTGCCAGTAGTATTGCCGGGACTAGCGGGACTAAGACCCAGTACTTC. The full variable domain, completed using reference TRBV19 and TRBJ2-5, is DGGITQSPKYLFRKEGQNVTLSCEQNLNHDAMYWYRQDPGQGLRLIYYSQIVNDFQKGDIAEGYSVSREKKESFPLTVTSAQKNPTAFYLCASSIAGTSGTKTQYFGPGTRLLVL.

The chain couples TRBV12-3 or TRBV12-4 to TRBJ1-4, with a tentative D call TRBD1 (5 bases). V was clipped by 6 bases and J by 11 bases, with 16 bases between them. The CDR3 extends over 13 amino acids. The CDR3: CASSLERGGKLFF. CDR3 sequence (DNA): TGTGCCAGCAGCCTGGAGAGGGGAGGGAAACTGTTTTTT.

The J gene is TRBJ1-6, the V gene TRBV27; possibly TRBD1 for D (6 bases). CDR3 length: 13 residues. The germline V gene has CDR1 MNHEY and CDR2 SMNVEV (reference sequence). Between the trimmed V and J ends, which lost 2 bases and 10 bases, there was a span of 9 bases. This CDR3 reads CASSLETGSPLHF. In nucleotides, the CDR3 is TGTGCCAGCAGTTTAGAGACAGGATCACCCCTCCACTTT.